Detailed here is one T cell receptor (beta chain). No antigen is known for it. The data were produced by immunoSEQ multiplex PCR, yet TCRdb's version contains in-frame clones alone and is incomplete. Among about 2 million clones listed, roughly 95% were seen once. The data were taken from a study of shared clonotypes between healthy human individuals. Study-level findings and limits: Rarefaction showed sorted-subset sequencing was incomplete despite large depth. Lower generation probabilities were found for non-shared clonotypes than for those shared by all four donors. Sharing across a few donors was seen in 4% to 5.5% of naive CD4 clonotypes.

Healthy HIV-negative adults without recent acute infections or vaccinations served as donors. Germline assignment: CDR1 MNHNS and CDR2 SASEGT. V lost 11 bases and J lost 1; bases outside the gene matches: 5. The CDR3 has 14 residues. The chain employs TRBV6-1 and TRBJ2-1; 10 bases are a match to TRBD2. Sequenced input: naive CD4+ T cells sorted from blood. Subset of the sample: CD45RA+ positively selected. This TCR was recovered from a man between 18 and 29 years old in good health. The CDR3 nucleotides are TGTGCCCTGGAGCGGGGGGGATCCTACAATGAGCAGTTCTTC. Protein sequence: CALERGGSYNEQFF.